Shown below are 22 T cell receptor beta chains from a single sample sequenced in a study of cytomegalovirus exposure and HLA in healthy donors. PCR amplification relied on 60 Vbeta primers (plus 13 Jbeta primers). Method: immunoSEQ multiplex PCR; TCRdb's copy keeps in-frame clones and lacks some. Of roughly 200,000 clones detected, 70% to 80% appear once; the ten largest clones hold less than 3%. The sample was PBMCs. These receptors came from a woman aged 30 to 39 in good health and CMV-seronegative.

V and J are TRBV9 and TRBJ2-5; 12 positions agree with TRBD2. This CDR3 is built from 15 residues. After removal of 3 bases from V and 1 base from J, the junction contained 1 base not matched to a gene. CDR1 SGDLS and CDR2 YYNGEE come from the germline V gene. The CDR3 DNA reads as TGTGCCAGCAGCGCTAGCGGGGGGGGCCAAGAGACCCAGTACTTC. Amino acid sequence: CASSASGGGQETQYF.

The chain is built from TRBV6-1 and TRBJ1-5; TRBD1 aligns across 7 bases. There are 15 residues in the CDR3. The V gene end was trimmed by 7 bases and the J gene end by 2 bases; junction bases not matched to a gene: 8. CDR1 and CDR2 from the germline V gene are MNHNS and SASEGT. As DNA, the CDR3 is TGTGCCAGCACCCCCCAGGGGGGTGGCAATCAGCCCCAGCATTTT. Translated: CASTPQGGGNQPQHF.

This chain joins TRBV7-2 and TRBJ2-5, with D possibly being TRBD2 (5 bases). The CDR3 is 14 residues long. Germline CDR1 reads SGHTA; CDR2 reads FQGNSA. V was cut by 2 bases and J by 5 bases, with 12 bases left in between. The CDR3 DNA reads as TGTGCCAGCAGCTTAATGTCGGTAGCGGAGACCCAGTACTTC. It codes for CASSLMSVAETQYF.

This chain links TRBV29-1 with TRBJ1-1; D is perhaps TRBD1 (5 bases). V dropped 4 bases and J dropped 6 bases, with 15 bases sitting between them. Germline assignment: CDR1 SQVTM and CDR2 ANQGSEA. CDR3 length: 13 amino acids. In DNA form, the CDR3 reads TGCAGCGTTGGTGACAGTAGGCTGGCTGAAGCTTTCTTT. Amino acid sequence: CSVGDSRLAEAFF.

This chain links TRBV9 with TRBJ2-5, with a possible D match to TRBD2 (6 bases). Germline CDR1 reads SGDLS; CDR2 reads YYNGEE. Trimming stripped 4 bases from V and 9 bases from J, with 22 bases between. There are 15 residues in the CDR3. This CDR3 reads CASSQEGADRKAQYF. For the CDR3, the DNA is TGTGCCAGCAGCCAGGAGGGCGCAGACCGAAAGGCCCAGTACTTC.

V is TRBV25-1 and J is TRBJ1-3, with 8 bases lining up with TRBD1. CDR1 and CDR2 (germline): MGHDK, SYGVNS. The ends lost 3 bases at V and 0 bases at J; junction bases unmatched: 7. CDR3 length: 17 residues. The CDR3, as DNA: TGTGCCAGCAGTGACCTCCGGACAGGGAGCTCTGGAAACACCATATATTTT. This encodes CASSDLRTGSSGNTIYF.

The gene calls are TRBV27 and TRBJ2-7; perhaps TRBD2 as D (6 bases). This CDR3 is built from 15 residues. The germline V gene has CDR1 MNHEY and CDR2 SMNVEV (reference sequence). V lost 2 bases, J lost 1 base, and 12 bases lay in between. The DNA for the CDR3 is TGTGCCAGCAGTTTAACTGCGGGAAGGTCCTACGAGCAGTACTTC. Translated: CASSLTAGRSYEQYF.

The rearrangement joins TRBV2 to TRBJ1-2; TRBD1 matches 12 bases. V was clipped by 7 bases and J by 7 bases; unmatched bases: 4. This CDR3 comprises 13 residues. The germline CDR1 and CDR2 sequences are SNHLY and FYNNEI. The CDR3 DNA sequence: TGTGCCAGCACCGGGACAGGGGGCCCTGGCTACACCTTC. This codes for CASTGTGGPGYTF.

The V call is TRBV7-7, the J call TRBJ2-2; 9 nucleotides align to TRBD1. Germline V gives CDR1 SSHAT, CDR2 FNYEAQ (reference sequence). The CDR3 sequence is 13 residues long. This CDR3 reads CAGGDRETGELFF. The CDR3 coding sequence is TGTGCGGGTGGGGACAGGGAGACCGGGGAGCTGTTTTTT.

Only a few counts were recorded for this clone. This sequence joins TRBV5-1 and TRBJ1-3; D remains ambiguous. Germline CDR1 reads SGHRS; CDR2 reads YFSETQ. The CDR3 extends over 16 amino acids. V was pared by 4 bases and J by 0 bases, with 14 bases between. The CDR3 protein is CASSTIQLASGNTIYF. The CDR3 DNA follows: TGCGCCAGCAGCACTATTCAACTCGCCTCTGGAAACACCATATATTTT.

J is TRBJ1-4 and V is TRBV6-5, with D hard to call. The CDR3 has 13 residues. V was trimmed by 6 bases and J by 7 bases, leaving 12 bases between them. Germline V gene sequence: CDR1 MNHEY, CDR2 SVGAGI. CDR3 coding DNA: TGTGCCAGCAGCCAGGTTGGCAGTGAAAAACTGTTTTTT. It specifies CASSQVGSEKLFF.

This clone has more than one count but fewer than ten. The chain has TRBV19 and TRBJ2-3; 13 bases are shared with TRBD2. The CDR3 has 16 amino acids. Germline values: CDR1 LNHDA, CDR2 SQIVND (reference sequence). V was clipped by 6 bases and J by 2 bases; unmatched bases: 5. CDR3 region: CASSQGTSGNTDTQYF. The CDR3 DNA reads as TGTGCCAGTAGCCAAGGGACTAGCGGGAACACAGATACGCAGTATTTT.

In this sample, this clone turned up a few times. V usage is TRBV4-2 and J usage is TRBJ2-5, with D perhaps TRBD2 (7 bases). Germline V gene lookup returns CDR1 LGHNA and CDR2 YNFKEQ. The CDR3 contains 14 residues. V lost 0 bases and J 5 bases, leaving 10 bases between the germline ends. Here the CDR3 DNA reads TGTGCCAGCAGCCAAGAAGGGGGGGCGGAGACCCAGTACTTC. It is translated as CASSQEGGAETQYF.

Only a few counts were recorded for this clone. The chain carries TRBV6-1 and TRBJ2-7, with D perhaps TRBD2 (5 bases). Trimming cost V 2 bases and J 4 bases, with 15 bases left between them. CDR1 and CDR2 (germline): MNHNS, SASEGT. The CDR3 extends over 15 amino acids. CDR3 residues: CASSEQSGGQYEQYF. The CDR3 nucleotides are TGTGCCAGCAGTGAACAAAGCGGAGGCCAATACGAGCAGTACTTC.

Here the CDR3 DNA reads TGTGCCAGCAGTGACTCGCCGGCCGGGGAGCTGTTTTTT. It translates to CASSDSPAGELFF. The chain couples TRBV6-4 to TRBJ2-2; no clear D gene. This CDR3 comprises 13 residues. The germline gives CDR1 MRHNA, CDR2 SNTAGT. V was clipped by 0 bases and J by 6 bases, with 5 bases between them.

The rearrangement joins TRBV5-4 to TRBJ2-7, with 8 bases aligning to TRBD2. V lost 6 bases and J lost 0; bases outside the gene matches: 5. This CDR3 region has 14 residues. CDR1 is SGHNT and CDR2 is YYREEE in the germline V gene (reference sequence). The CDR3 DNA sequence: TGTGCCAGCACTAGCGGGCCTAGCTCCTACGAGCAGTACTTC. This encodes CASTSGPSSYEQYF.

The chain is built from TRBV9 and TRBJ2-1; 13 positions agree with TRBD2. The V gene end was trimmed by 3 bases and the J gene end by 10 bases; junction bases not matched to a gene: 7. The CDR3 loop spans 15 amino acids. The germline CDR1 and CDR2 sequences are SGDLS and YYNGEE. CDR3 bases: TGTGCCAGCAGCGCCGGGACTAGCGGGATCAGCGAGCAGTTCTTC. Translating gives CASSAGTSGISEQFF.

Only a few counts were recorded for this clone. The chain employs TRBV5-1 and TRBJ2-7; possibly TRBD2 for D (6 bases). V lost 4 bases and J 1 base, leaving 12 bases between the germline ends. Per germline, CDR1 SGHRS and CDR2 YFSETQ. This CDR3 is built from 14 residues. CDR3 DNA: TGCGCCAGCAGCGGGGGGTCGGGATCCTACGAGCAGTACTTC. This sequence encodes CASSGGSGSYEQYF.

The chain links TRBV5-1 to TRBJ2-2, with D possibly matching TRBD1 (6 bases). V lost 1 base and J lost 1, with 17 bases in between. The V gene's germline CDR1 is SGHRS and CDR2 YFSETQ. The CDR3 is 18 amino acids. The chain's CDR3 is CASSLHGRAGENTGELFF. CDR3 DNA sequence: TGCGCCAGCAGCTTGCACGGTAGGGCAGGGGAGAACACCGGGGAGCTGTTTTTT.

V is TRBV6-5 and J is TRBJ1-1, with D possibly being TRBD1 (5 bases). CDR3 length equals 16 residues. V lost 0 bases and J 5 bases, leaving 16 bases between the germline ends. Germline CDR1 is MNHEY and CDR2 is SVGAGI. CDR3 sequence (DNA): TGTGCCAGCAGTTACTCGAAGGACAACTATGGGACTGAAGCTTTCTTT. Translated: CASSYSKDNYGTEAFF.

The chain carries TRBV29-1 and TRBJ1-1, with 8 nucleotides matching TRBD1. The CDR3 length is 13 residues. Per germline, CDR1 SQVTM and CDR2 ANQGSEA. V was pared by 6 bases and J by 5 bases, with 8 bases of the junction left unmatched. CDR3 coding DNA: TGCAGCGTACGACAGGGGTGGGGGACTGAAGCTTTCTTT. This translates into CSVRQGWGTEAFF.

The chain uses TRBV25-1 and TRBJ2-1; D may be TRBD2 (5 bases). The V gene's germline CDR1 is MGHDK and CDR2 SYGVNS. Trimming removed 3 bases from V and 5 bases from J, with 17 bases in between. The CDR3 extends over 16 amino acids. The CDR3 sequence is CASSEEKRSGNNEQFF. CDR3 DNA: TGTGCCAGCAGTGAGGAGAAGCGGTCGGGAAACAATGAGCAGTTCTTC.